These 2 T cell receptor beta chains originate from one sample sequenced in a study of PD-1 blockade in classical Hodgkin lymphoma. Profiling relied on immunoSEQ multiplex PCR, and the TCRdb table lists in-frame clones only, not all of them. Of about 46,000 clones in the sample, 73% were seen once. The patients all showed relapse after autologous stem cell transplantation, while their brentuximab vedotin exposure varied. Sequencing was performed on peripheral blood mononuclear cells (PBMCs), taken at baseline. The receptors were sampled from a human donor with classical Hodgkin lymphoma.

J is TRBJ2-1 and V is TRBV19; D is tentatively TRBD1 or TRBD2 (6 bases each). Trimming took 3 bases from V and 8 from J, leaving 11 bases between them. Germline values: CDR1 LNHDA, CDR2 SQIVND (reference sequence). The CDR3 consists of 13 residues. CDR3 loop: CASSMGGGDEQFF. Here the CDR3 DNA reads TGTGCCAGTAGTATGGGGGGCGGGGATGAGCAGTTCTTC.

This chain joins TRBV5-1 and TRBJ2-5, with 10 bases fitting TRBD1. In germline, CDR1 is SGHRS, CDR2 YFSETQ. This CDR3 comprises 16 residues. V lost 3 bases, J lost 5 bases, and 10 bases stayed unmatched. CDR3 sequence reads: CASSSDRQGAVETQYF. CDR3 DNA sequence: TGCGCCAGCAGCTCTGATAGACAGGGGGCGGTGGAGACCCAGTACTTC.